These T cell receptor beta chains were read from a single sample in a study of response to subunit inactivated influenza vaccine. TCRdb ran MiXCR on the RT-PCR reads and lists one entry per CDR3 protein. The sample holds over 150,000 distinct CDR3 sequences, approximately 12% seen once. The specimen was CD8+ T cells sorted from PBMCs, collected less than 30 months after vaccination. The source of these receptors is a man aged 50 to 69 who received an inactivated influenza vaccine. The CDR3 runs from the conserved cysteine through the conserved F or W. Fields, in order: D gene, clone size, CDR3 length, J gene, V gene, CDR3 DNA, CDR3 protein. The D gene is left open where the match is weak. Clone size is shown for a subset of rows, as once, few, many or a class of expanded clone.

TRBD2 | . | 13 | TRBJ2-5 | TRBV7-9 | TGTGCCAGCAGCCCCATAGCGGGGGGGCACCAGTACTTC | CASSPIAGGHQYF
TRBD1 | few | 16 | TRBJ2-2 | TRBV24-1 | TGTGCCACCAGTGATTTGGGACAGGCAAACACCGGGGAGCTGTTTTTT | CATSDLGQANTGELFF
. | . | 18 | TRBJ2-3 | TRBV20-1 | TGCAGTGCTTTATCGGCAAAGGACTATGACTTCAGTGGGGATACGCAGTATTTT | CSALSAKDYDFSGDTQYF
. | many | 15 | TRBJ1-4 | TRBV10-3 | TGTGCCATCAGTGAGTCGGGAGGGTTAGGTGAAAAACTGTTTTTT | CAISESGGLGEKLFF
. | . | 14 | TRBJ2-7 | TRBV6-5 | TGTGCCAGCAGTTACTCACTGGGGGCCTACGAGCAGTACTTC | CASSYSLGAYEQYF
TRBD1 | . | 14 | TRBJ2-1 | TRBV7-9 | TGTGCCAGCAGCTTAGCAGGACAGGGCAATGAGCAGTTCTTC | CASSLAGQGNEQFF
TRBD1 | . | 14 | TRBJ2-7 | TRBV13 | TGTGCCAGCAGCGCTGGACAGGGGCTTGACGAGCAGTACTTC | CASSAGQGLDEQYF
. | many | 14 | TRBJ2-1 | TRBV19 | TGTGCCAGTAGTATACTAGGGAACTACAATGAGCAGTTCTTC | CASSILGNYNEQFF
TRBD2 | . | 15 | TRBJ2-7 | TRBV27 | TGTGCCAGCAGTTTGGTCGGGACTAGAGCTACCGAGCAGTACTTC | CASSLVGTRATEQYF
TRBD2 | . | 16 | TRBJ2-2 | TRBV29-1 | TGCAGCGCAGCGGGGACTGCTGTCTTTGGTCCCGGGGAGCTGTTTTTT | CSAAGTAVFGPGELFF
. | few | 13 | TRBJ2-5 | TRBV10-2 | TGCGCCAGCAGTCTCTGGGAGGTAGAGACCCAGTACTTC | CASSLWEVETQYF
. | . | 14 | TRBJ2-3 | TRBV4-3 | TGCGCCAGCAGCCAAGATGCCGCGACAGATACGCAGTATTTT | CASSQDAATDTQYF
TRBD2 | many | 20 | TRBJ2-1 | TRBV11-1 | TGTGCCAGCACCCCCAAGGGAGGACTAGAAAGGCCGAGAGAGTCAAATGAGCAGTTCTTC | CASTPKGGLERPRESNEQFF
TRBD2 | . | 16 | TRBJ2-1 | TRBV28 | TGTGCCAGCAGCCACTATAGGACTAGCGGAAAAAATGAGCAGTTCTTC | CASSHYRTSGKNEQFF
. | few | 15 | TRBJ1-6 | TRBV20-1 | TGCAGTGCTAGTGGCGGGCTCTCCTATAATTCACCCCTCCACTTT | CSASGGLSYNSPLHF
TRBD1 | . | 13 | TRBJ1-5 | TRBV11-2 | TGTGCCAGCAGCTTCGGGACAGCTCAGCCCCAGCATTTT | CASSFGTAQPQHF
TRBD1 | many | 16 | TRBJ2-7 | TRBV4-3 | TGCGCCAGCAGCCAAGGCACCGGGACAGCCTACTACGAGCAGTACTTC | CASSQGTGTAYYEQYF
. | once | 17 | TRBJ2-1 | TRBV6-5 | TGTGCCAGCAGTTACTCGAATGCGGGGAACTCCTACAATGAGCAGTTCTTC | CASSYSNAGNSYNEQFF
TRBD1 | . | 16 | TRBJ1-2 | TRBV9 | TGTGCCAGCAGCGACAACCGGGACAGGGATGATATTGGCTACACCTTC | CASSDNRDRDDIGYTF
. | . | 14 | TRBJ1-2 | TRBV7-8 | TGTGCCAGCAGCTTTGGGACAACTAACTATGGCTACACCTTC | CASSFGTTNYGYTF
. | . | 11 | TRBJ2-7 | TRBV7-9 | TGTGCCAGCAGCGTCAATTACGAGCAGTACTTC | CASSVNYEQYF
TRBD2 | . | 15 | TRBJ2-3 | TRBV7-9 | TGTGCCAGCAGCTCCCTAGCGGGGGGACCAGATACGCAGTATTTT | CASSSLAGGPDTQYF
. | many | 15 | TRBJ2-1 | TRBV6-6 | TGTGCCAGCAGTTACGTATTAGCAGAATACAATGAGCAGTTCTTC | CASSYVLAEYNEQFF
TRBD2 | . | 17 | TRBJ2-7 | TRBV11-2 | TGTGCCAGCAGCGCGGCGGACTGGCGGGAGGGTTCCTACGAGCAGTACTTC | CASSAADWREGSYEQYF
. | few | 14 | TRBJ2-7 | TRBV10-2 | TGCGCCAGCAGTGAGTTCGGGTTCGTCTACGAGCAGTACTTC | CASSEFGFVYEQYF
. | . | 18 | TRBJ2-2 | TRBV4-3 | TGCGCCAGCAGCCCAAACGCCGGACAGAACTTGAACACCGGGGAGCTGTTTTTT | CASSPNAGQNLNTGELFF
TRBD2 | . | 16 | TRBJ2-1 | TRBV18 | TGTGCCAGCTCACCGACGATAGCGGGAGCGGACAATGAGCAGTTCTTC | CASSPTIAGADNEQFF
TRBD1 | few | 14 | TRBJ2-7 | TRBV29-1 | TGCAGCGTTGAGGGACAGGGGGAGATCTACGAGCAGTACTTC | CSVEGQGEIYEQYF
TRBD1 | many | 14 | TRBJ1-2 | TRBV12-3/TRBV12-4 | TGTGCCAGCAGTCCAGGGACAGGGAACTATGGCTACACCTTC | CASSPGTGNYGYTF